The present T cell receptor beta chain was sequenced within a study of cytomegalovirus exposure and HLA in healthy donors. Study at large: Roughly 80 million unique TCRs from HLA-typed donors made up an early data release.

Germline CDR1 SEHNR, CDR2 FQNEAQ (reference sequence). The CDR3 has 14 amino acids. Losses at the gene ends were 5 bases for V and 1 base for J; bases not matched to a gene: 4. A note on this clone: As yet, its antigen is unknown. Given the absence of the conserved phenylalanine or tryptophan at the CDR3 end, a read error is likely.

Study results and limitations: A few CMV-associated chains proved CMV antigen-specific in vitro. A previous analysis found most TCR beta V segments productive roughly 87% or roughly 30% of the time.

PCR was performed using 60 Vbeta and 13 Jbeta primers. Per the authors' pipeline: Around 80 million unique TCR beta chains, about 10 million of them shared, were counted by a later analysis. Sequenced by immunoSEQ multiplex PCR; TCRdb stores in-frame clones only, minus some. D and trimming come from the DNA, and the V and J calls and clone size come from that table. Found here are under 200,000 clones, about 85% of them singletons; the top ten hold around 4.3%. The receptor comes from a woman between 50 and 59 years old in good health and CMV-seropositive. Sequenced sample: PBMCs. The V and J genes are TRBV7-9 and TRBJ1-1; TRBD1 agrees at 7 bases. The CDR3 here is CASSAGQENTEAFL. The DNA of the CDR3 is TGTGCCAGCAGCGCTGGACAGGAGAACACTGAAGCTTTCCTT.